These 25 T cell receptor beta chains came from one sample sequenced in a study of cytomegalovirus exposure and HLA in healthy donors. Use of 60 Vbeta and 13 Jbeta primers characterized the PCR. The protocol was immunoSEQ multiplex PCR, while the TCRdb copy is restricted to in-frame clones and leaves out a portion. This table has about 110,000 clones, roughly 80% appearing once. Sample: PBMCs. The receptors were gathered from a female donor in good health and CMV-seropositive.

This chain joins TRBV7-2 and TRBJ2-7, with D perhaps matching TRBD1 (6 bases). Trimming took off 9 bases at V and 0 bases at J, with 12 bases between the two ends. The CDR3 loop spans 13 amino acids. CDR1 is SGHTA, CDR2 FQGNSA, per germline. CDR3 sequence: CASLTGPSYEQYF. Here the CDR3 DNA reads TGTGCCAGTTTGACAGGACCCTCCTACGAGCAGTACTTC.

A word on this clone: One junction end does not reproduce the germline sequence, and a read error may be involved. The V call is TRBV5-1, the J call TRBJ1-5; D gene ambiguous. The CDR3 extends over 17 amino acids. Germline CDR1 and CDR2: SGHRS and YFSETQ. The CDR3 spells CASSLVLVHFSIQPQHF. The CDR3 bases are TGCGCCAGCAGCTTGGTACTGGTCCATTTTAGCATTCAGCCCCAGCATTTT.

This clone occurred a few times. This specimen includes other DNA sequences encoding the same CDR3. The chain has TRBV2 and TRBJ1-4, with TRBD1 matching over 8 bases. The CDR3 loop spans 14 amino acids. V shed 5 bases, J shed 2 bases, and the junction held 1 base outside the gene matches. Looked up from germline, CDR1 is SNHLY and CDR2 is FYNNEI. The CDR3, as DNA: TGTGCCAGCAGTAGACAGGGGACTAATGAAAAACTGTTTTTT. This gives the protein CASSRQGTNEKLFF.

This clone was counted once. The chain has TRBV4-3 and TRBJ1-2; TRBD1 agrees at 8 bases. CDR3 size: 15 residues. CDR1 LGHNA and CDR2 YSLEER come from the germline V gene. Germline trimming cut 3 bases from V and 2 bases from J; bases unmatched to any gene: 5. As DNA, the CDR3 is TGCGCCAGCAGCCAGCAGGGGGCATCGAACTATGGCTACACCTTC. This gives the protein CASSQQGASNYGYTF.

For the CDR3, the DNA is TGTGCCAGCAGCTTAGATGCAGCGGGGGTGCAAGAGACCCAGTACTTC. Its protein is CASSLDAAGVQETQYF. The rearrangement links TRBV7-2 to TRBJ2-5, with 8 bases matching TRBD2. Germline values: CDR1 SGHTA, CDR2 FQGNSA. Trimming cost V 1 base and J 2 bases; bases outside gene matches: 6. There are 16 residues in the CDR3.

The chain carries TRBV5-1 and TRBJ2-5; TRBD1 aligns across 10 bases. The CDR3 is made up of 14 amino acids. V trimming: 5 bases; J trimming: 6 bases; junction bases outside the gene matches: 7. The V gene's germline CDR1 is SGHRS and CDR2 YFSETQ. The CDR3 DNA follows: TGCGCCAGCAGTTTAGGACAGGGGGGAAAGACCCAGTACTTC. This translates into CASSLGQGGKTQYF.

CDR3 in amino acids: CASRGQRDTEAFF. The CDR3 DNA sequence: TGTGCCAGCAGAGGTCAGCGGGACACTGAAGCTTTCTTT. The chain employs TRBV9 and TRBJ1-1; D gene unclear. This CDR3 is built from 13 residues. Trimming removed 5 bases at V and 3 bases at J, with 11 bases between. Germline V gives CDR1 SGDLS, CDR2 YYNGEE.

V is TRBV27 and J is TRBJ2-7; 13 bases agree with TRBD2. After removal of 1 base from V and 0 bases from J, the junction contained 9 bases not matched to a gene. Germline values: CDR1 MNHEY, CDR2 SMNVEV (reference sequence). The CDR3 is made up of 19 amino acids. Here the CDR3 DNA reads TGTGCCAGCAGTTTATACGGACTAGCGGGAGAGACCAGCTCCTACGAGCAGTACTTC. Its protein is CASSLYGLAGETSSYEQYF.

This clone came up once. V usage is TRBV27 and J usage is TRBJ2-1; D call uncertain. The V and J ends lost 5 bases and 9 bases respectively, with 17 bases between them. The V gene's germline CDR1 is MNHEY and CDR2 SMNVEV (reference sequence). The CDR3 has 14 residues. The CDR3 here is CASSPPVSIGEQFF. The CDR3 nucleotides read TGTGCCAGCAGTCCCCCCGTGAGTATTGGTGAGCAGTTCTTC.

This clone was picked up one time. This chain links TRBV6-5 with TRBJ2-5; D perhaps matches TRBD2 (5 bases). This CDR3 is 14 amino acids long. In germline, CDR1 is MNHEY, CDR2 SVGAGI. Trimming took off 6 bases at V and 1 base at J, with 12 bases between the two ends. The DNA of the CDR3 is TGTGCCAGCAGAAACGGACTCCCCCAAGAGACCCAGTACTTC. This sequence encodes CASRNGLPQETQYF.

V gene TRBV7-8 combines with J gene TRBJ1-2; D ambiguous. This CDR3 has 17 amino acids. Germline V gene sequence: CDR1 SGHVS, CDR2 FQNEAQ. V lost 1 base, J lost 4 bases, and 19 bases lay in between. The CDR3 bases are TGTGCCAGCAGCTTAGAAGCTAACTGGCAGACAATCTATGGCTACACCTTC. Its translation is CASSLEANWQTIYGYTF.

The genes are TRBV13 and TRBJ2-1; 8 nucleotides agree with TRBD1. The V and J ends lost 2 bases and 6 bases, in that order; junction bases with no gene match: 6. Germline V gene lookup returns CDR1 PRHDT and CDR2 FYEKMQ (reference sequence). The CDR3 has 15 amino acids. The CDR3 reads CASSLRQGWGNEQFF. Written as DNA, the CDR3 is TGTGCCAGCAGCTTAAGACAGGGGTGGGGCAATGAGCAGTTCTTC.

The sample holds a few counts of this clone. The V gene is TRBV6-5, the J gene TRBJ2-3; 9 bases match TRBD2. There are 16 residues in the CDR3. V was pared by 0 bases and J by 4 bases, with 5 bases of the junction left unmatched. The germline V gene encodes CDR1 MNHEY and CDR2 SVGAGI. The CDR3 spells CASSYSASGVADTQYF. The CDR3 DNA follows: TGTGCCAGCAGTTACTCGGCTAGCGGGGTCGCAGATACGCAGTATTTT.

The rearrangement links TRBV30 to TRBJ1-1, with TRBD1 matching 8 bases. The length of the CDR3 is 16 residues. Germline CDR1 is GTSNPN and CDR2 is SVGIG (reference sequence). Trimming removed 2 bases from V and 1 base from J; junction bases left unmatched: 9. The CDR3 reads CAWSPYRQGWNTEAFF. Written as DNA, the CDR3 is TGTGCCTGGAGTCCGTATAGACAGGGGTGGAACACTGAAGCTTTCTTT.

CDR3 region: CASSRNHPGQTNQPQHF. The DNA for the CDR3 is TGTGCCAGCAGCCGGAACCACCCGGGACAAACCAATCAGCCCCAGCATTTT. The chain has TRBV4-2 and TRBJ1-5; TRBD1 might be the D (6 bases). Trimming shortened V by 4 bases and J by 3 bases, and 19 bases separated the two germline ends. The CDR3 totals 17 residues. Germline CDR1 and CDR2: LGHNA and YNFKEQ.

This chain joins TRBV30 and TRBJ1-4; perhaps TRBD1 as D (5 bases). CDR1 is GTSNPN, CDR2 SVGIG, per germline (reference sequence). The CDR3 has 13 amino acids. V was pared by 2 bases and J by 4 bases, with 8 bases between. The CDR3 DNA reads TGTGCCTGGAGTCGGGGGGGTAATGAAAAACTGTTTTTT. It is translated as CAWSRGGNEKLFF.

The V call is TRBV5-4, the J call TRBJ2-7, with TRBD2 matching over 10 bases. The CDR3 extends over 14 amino acids. CDR1 and CDR2 (germline): SGHNT, YYREEE (reference sequence). The V segment lost 5 bases and the J segment 3 bases; nucleotides outside the gene matches: 5. The CDR3 DNA reads TGTGCCAGCAGAATAGCGGGGGGCAGCTACGAGCAGTACTTC. This gives the protein CASRIAGGSYEQYF.

This chain uses TRBV2 with TRBJ2-1; 13 bases match TRBD2. Germline CDR1 and CDR2: SNHLY and FYNNEI. The V gene end was trimmed by 6 bases and the J gene end by 4 bases; junction bases not matched to a gene: 3. This CDR3 has 15 residues. This CDR3 is CASSVLAGGYNEQFF. The CDR3 DNA sequence: TGTGCCAGCAGCGTACTAGCGGGGGGGTACAATGAGCAGTTCTTC.

The chain carries TRBV5-4 and TRBJ2-7, with D perhaps TRBD2 (6 bases). Trimming stripped 4 bases from V and 2 bases from J, with 10 bases between. This CDR3 is 13 amino acids long. Germline V CDR1 and CDR2: SGHNT, YYREEE (reference sequence). The CDR3 region is CASSQPGAYEQYF. The CDR3 nucleotides are TGTGCCAGCAGCCAGCCGGGGGCCTACGAGCAGTACTTC.

The J gene is TRBJ2-7, the V gene TRBV27, with 8 bases matching TRBD2. CDR3 length: 17 amino acids. V trimming: 2 bases; J trimming: 4 bases; junction bases outside the gene matches: 13. CDR1 and CDR2 from the germline V gene are MNHEY and SMNVEV (reference sequence). The CDR3 loop is CASSLTLGGSGAYEQYF. The DNA of the CDR3 is TGTGCCAGCAGTTTAACCCTTGGGGGTAGCGGGGCATACGAGCAGTACTTC.

The chain carries TRBV7-3 and TRBJ2-1; D perhaps matches TRBD1 (5 bases). Trimming took 5 bases from V and 3 from J, leaving 14 bases between them. The CDR3 spans 15 residues. Germline assignment: CDR1 SGHTA and CDR2 FQGTGA. CDR3 nucleotides: TGTGCCAGCAGCCTCCAGGGTGGGGACTACAATGAGCAGTTCTTC. Protein sequence: CASSLQGGDYNEQFF.

This clone has only a few counts. The chain uses TRBV2 and TRBJ1-5, with 9 bases fitting TRBD1. Trimming removed 7 bases from V and 4 bases from J; junction bases left unmatched: 5. The CDR3 covers 14 residues. Germline values: CDR1 SNHLY, CDR2 FYNNEI. This chain's CDR3 is CASISDRGNQPQHF. The CDR3 region has the DNA TGTGCCAGCATCTCGGACAGGGGAAATCAGCCCCAGCATTTT.

In its sample, this clone was seen a few times. This chain links TRBV19 with TRBJ1-1; perhaps TRBD1 as D (5 bases). There are 14 residues in the CDR3. Trimming took 6 bases from V and 0 from J, leaving 11 bases between them. CDR1 is LNHDA, CDR2 SQIVND, per germline (reference sequence). CDR3 amino acids: CASSNRQLNTEAFF. The CDR3 coding sequence is TGTGCCAGTAGCAATCGACAGTTGAACACTGAAGCTTTCTTT.

Written as DNA, the CDR3 is TGTGCCAGCAGCCAATTAGGGGGGGGCGAGCAGTACTTC. Protein: CASSQLGGGEQYF. The gene calls are TRBV4-2 and TRBJ2-7; D possibly corresponds to TRBD2 (7 bases). Trimming removed 2 bases at V and 6 bases at J, with 11 bases between. CDR1 is LGHNA, CDR2 YNFKEQ, per germline. CDR3 length equals 13 residues.

This sequence joins TRBV9 and TRBJ2-3; 9 bases match TRBD2. Per germline, CDR1 SGDLS and CDR2 YYNGEE. CDR3 length: 15 residues. J lost 6 bases, V lost 0 bases, and 5 bases had no gene match. The CDR3 is CASSVVASGVDTQYF. Here the CDR3 DNA reads TGTGCCAGCAGCGTAGTGGCTAGCGGGGTTGATACGCAGTATTTT.